This T cell receptor beta chain was captured by sequencing in a study of T cell responses to AZD1222 COVID-19 vaccine. Sequencing was performed with immunoSEQ multiplex PCR; in TCRdb, only in-frame clones are kept and a portion is missing. The sample carries under 200,000 clones, roughly 92% recorded once. Regarding this clone: Antigen specificity is unknown.

The CDR3 is made up of 14 amino acids. Germline CDR1 and CDR2: SGHTS and YDEGEE. V was clipped by 4 bases and J by 4 bases, with 12 bases between them. Study conclusions and caveats: Repertoires were sampled only after the peak T cell response.

The material sequenced was peripheral blood, taken on day 0 of AZD1222 vaccination. The rearrangement links TRBV5-8 to TRBJ1-5; possibly TRBD1 for D (5 bases). The TCR originated in an adult in good health. The CDR3 DNA reads as TGTGCCAGCAGCACCGGCGGGGGAAATCAGCCCCAGCATTTT. It specifies CASSTGGGNQPQHF. Complete variable domain (other parts from reference TRBV5-8 and TRBJ1-5): EAGVTQSPTHLIKTRGQQATLRCSPISGHTSVYWYQQALGLGLQFLLWYDEGEERNRGNFPPRFSGRQFPNYSSELNVNALELEDSALYLCASSTGGGNQPQHFGDGTRLSIL.